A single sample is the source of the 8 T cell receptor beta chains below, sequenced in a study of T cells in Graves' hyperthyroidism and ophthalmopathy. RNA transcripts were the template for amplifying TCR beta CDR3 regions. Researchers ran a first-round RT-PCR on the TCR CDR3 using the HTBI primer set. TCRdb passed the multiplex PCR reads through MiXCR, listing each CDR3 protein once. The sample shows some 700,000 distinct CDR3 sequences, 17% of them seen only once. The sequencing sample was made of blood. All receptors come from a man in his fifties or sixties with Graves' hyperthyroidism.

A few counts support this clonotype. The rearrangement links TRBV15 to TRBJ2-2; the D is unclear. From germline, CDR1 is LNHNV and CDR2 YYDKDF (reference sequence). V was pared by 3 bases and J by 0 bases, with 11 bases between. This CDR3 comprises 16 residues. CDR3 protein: CATSSYRRTNTGELFF. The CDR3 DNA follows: TGTGCCACCAGCAGTTACCGGAGAACGAACACCGGGGAGCTGTTTTTT.

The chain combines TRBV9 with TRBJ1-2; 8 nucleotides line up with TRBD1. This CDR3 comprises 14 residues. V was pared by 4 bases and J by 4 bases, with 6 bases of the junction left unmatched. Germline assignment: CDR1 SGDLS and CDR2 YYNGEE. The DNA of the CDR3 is TGTGCCAGCAGCTCATCAGGGGGCACCTATGGCTACACCTTC. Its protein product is CASSSSGGTYGYTF.

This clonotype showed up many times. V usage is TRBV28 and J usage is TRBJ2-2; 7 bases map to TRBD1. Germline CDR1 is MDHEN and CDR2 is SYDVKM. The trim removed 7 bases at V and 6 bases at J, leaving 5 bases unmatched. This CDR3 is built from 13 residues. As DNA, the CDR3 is TGTGCCAGCATAAAGACAGGGTCCGGGGAGCTGTTTTTT. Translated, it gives CASIKTGSGELFF.

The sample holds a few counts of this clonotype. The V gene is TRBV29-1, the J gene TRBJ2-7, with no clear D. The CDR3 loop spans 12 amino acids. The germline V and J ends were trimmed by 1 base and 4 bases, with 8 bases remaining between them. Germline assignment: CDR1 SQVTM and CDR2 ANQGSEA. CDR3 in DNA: TGCAGCGTTGAAGTATTGGCGTACGAGCAGTACTTC. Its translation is CSVEVLAYEQYF.

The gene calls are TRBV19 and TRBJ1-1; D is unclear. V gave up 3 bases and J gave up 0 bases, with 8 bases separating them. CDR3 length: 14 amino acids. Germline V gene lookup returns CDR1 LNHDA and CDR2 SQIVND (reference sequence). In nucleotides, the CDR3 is TGTGCCAGTAGTATCCTAGCCGTGAACACTGAAGCTTTCTTT. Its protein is CASSILAVNTEAFF.

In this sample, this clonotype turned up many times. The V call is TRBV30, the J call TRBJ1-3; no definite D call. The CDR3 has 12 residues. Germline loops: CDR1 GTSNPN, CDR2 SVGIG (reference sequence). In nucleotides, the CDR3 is TGTGCTTGGGCTCAACCTGGAAACACCATATATTTT. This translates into CAWAQPGNTIYF. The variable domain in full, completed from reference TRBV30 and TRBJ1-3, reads SQTIHQWPATLVQPVGSPLSLECTVEGTSNPNLYWYRQAAGRGLQLLFYSVGIGQISSEVPQNLSASRPQDRQFILSSKKLLLSDSGFYLCAWAQPGNTIYFGEGSWLTVV.

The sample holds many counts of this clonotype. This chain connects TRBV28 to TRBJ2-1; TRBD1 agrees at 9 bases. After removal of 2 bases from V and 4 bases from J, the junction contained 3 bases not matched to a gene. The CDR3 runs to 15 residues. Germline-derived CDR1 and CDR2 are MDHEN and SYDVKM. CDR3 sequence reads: CASSLGDREYNEQFF. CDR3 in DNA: TGTGCCAGCAGTTTAGGGGACAGGGAATACAATGAGCAGTTCTTC.

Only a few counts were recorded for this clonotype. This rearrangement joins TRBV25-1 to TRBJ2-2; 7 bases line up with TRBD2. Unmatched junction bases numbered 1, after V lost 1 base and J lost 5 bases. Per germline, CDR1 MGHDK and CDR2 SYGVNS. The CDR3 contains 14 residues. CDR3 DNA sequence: TGTGCCAGCAGTGAATGGCGGGAGACCGGGGAGCTGTTTTTT. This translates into CASSEWRETGELFF.